This paragraph reports one T cell receptor (beta chain). This sample is part of a study of blood T cell repertoires in COVID-19. As for the study in general: Material from acute and convalescent COVID-19 was sourced from the United States, Italy and Spain.

The CDR3 runs 14 residues. CDR1 and CDR2 from the germline V gene are LGHDT and YNNKEL (reference sequence). V shed 4 bases, J shed 3 bases, and the junction held 1 base outside the gene matches. Authors' processing steps: Quantification of nucleated cells was approximated via reference gene primer amplification. Here immunoSEQ multiplex PCR was the method, and the copy in TCRdb shows in-frame clones only, minus some. V and J calls and clone size follow that table, whereas D and trimming were derived from the DNA. The sample gives 100,000 to 150,000 clones, roughly 90% of which show up once; about 2.1% is in the top ten.

This chain uses TRBV3-1 (or the pseudogene TRBV3-2) with TRBJ1-1; TRBD1 aligns across 11 bases. The TCR comes from a man between 65 and 80 years old with active COVID-19. Sequencing was carried out using peripheral blood. The CDR3 here is CASSRTGGDTEAFF. CDR3 coding DNA: TGTGCCAGCAGCCGGACAGGGGGCGACACTGAAGCTTTCTTT.